The rows below give T cell receptor beta chains drawn from one sample of a study of T cell clonotyping in hematopoietic cell transplantation. Sequenced by immunoSEQ multiplex PCR; TCRdb stores in-frame clones only, minus some. The sample includes 10,000 to 14,000 clones, 80% to 90% of them seen just once. The material sequenced was PBMCs, taken 100 days after allogeneic stem cell transplant. These receptors were taken from a female patient in her sixties who had an allogeneic stem cell transplant from an unrelated donor, so the T cells may come from the graft donor. Some clones in this sample may be carry-over from other donors' samples. Each CDR3 is given with its conserved first and last residue. Fields, in order: V gene, J gene, clone size, CDR3 protein. Rows give clone size only sometimes, using once, few, many, or a class for an expanded clone.

>TRBV7-2|TRBJ2-7|NA
CASSSPGGGLAGGLYEQYF
>TRBV9|TRBJ2-5|NA
CASSVGAGGGETQYF
>TRBV28|TRBJ2-5|NA
CASSSPDRQETQYF
>TRBV5-6|TRBJ1-5|NA
CASSLRDRGNQPQHF
>TRBV7-9|TRBJ1-2|NA
CASSLITNYGYTF
>TRBV28|TRBJ2-7|NA
CASSSPGSSYEQYF
>TRBV7-2|TRBJ2-5|NA
CASSLSAGDQETQYF
>TRBV7-3|TRBJ2-7|NA
CASSLIAGPYEQYF
>TRBV25-1|TRBJ1-1|once
CASSALHRAFF
>TRBV29-1|TRBJ2-2|NA
CSVGVTGELFF
>TRBV28|TRBJ2-2|NA
CASSSPGRAPGELFF
>TRBV19|TRBJ2-5|NA
CASSSGAGGLETQYF
>TRBV19|TRBJ1-2|NA
CASRPGGPYYGYTF
>TRBV4-3|TRBJ2-3|once
CASSQVGEAAGGADTQYF
>TRBV6-5|TRBJ2-7|NA
CASSQGPYEQYF
>TRBV7-3|TRBJ2-3|NA
CASSLFSGTSTDTQYF
>TRBV30|TRBJ2-1|NA
CAWSIEGLAVYNEQFF
>TRBV21-1|TRBJ2-7|NA
CASSTRDRAYSYEQYF
>TRBV29-1|TRBJ1-2|NA
CSSVGQEPPIYGYTF
>TRBV27|TRBJ2-7|NA
CASSPPGASYEQYF
>TRBV28|TRBJ1-1|NA
CASSLRTGRVGYIVGPEAFF
>TRBV10-3|TRBJ2-3|NA
CAISEPRQGSTDTQYF
>TRBV28|TRBJ1-5|NA
CASGKDWALSPQHF
>TRBV19|TRBJ1-2|NA
CASRREQGKGYTF
>TRBV4-2|TRBJ1-1|NA
CASSWTMGNTEAFF
>TRBV18|TRBJ2-1|NA
CASSRGQGGKSEQFF
>TRBV19|TRBJ1-2|NA
CASSIRIKWGYTF
>TRBV28|TRBJ1-1|NA
CASSLWGGGNTEAFF
>TRBV28|TRBJ2-5|NA
CASSLPQQETQYF
>TRBV6-6|TRBJ1-5|NA
CASKDRGIVQPQHF
>TRBV6-5|TRBJ1-1|NA
CASSLGTNTEAFF
>TRBV19|TRBJ2-7|NA
CASGEGSEQYF
>TRBV10-3|TRBJ2-2|NA
CAISGRGAPTGELFF
>TRBV5-1|TRBJ1-2|few
CASSSGTGISGLNYGYTF
>TRBV5-4|TRBJ2-3|once
CASSFPDSGNTDTQYF
>TRBV28|TRBJ1-2|NA
CASSPQGSLDGYTF
>TRBV19|TRBJ2-2|NA
CASVKGQGAPGELFF
>TRBV5-4|TRBJ1-2|NA
CASSQDMGPANYGYTF
>TRBV4-3|TRBJ2-7|NA
CASSQVTSGEQYF
>TRBV4-3|TRBJ2-2|NA
CASSFRLAGPTGELFF